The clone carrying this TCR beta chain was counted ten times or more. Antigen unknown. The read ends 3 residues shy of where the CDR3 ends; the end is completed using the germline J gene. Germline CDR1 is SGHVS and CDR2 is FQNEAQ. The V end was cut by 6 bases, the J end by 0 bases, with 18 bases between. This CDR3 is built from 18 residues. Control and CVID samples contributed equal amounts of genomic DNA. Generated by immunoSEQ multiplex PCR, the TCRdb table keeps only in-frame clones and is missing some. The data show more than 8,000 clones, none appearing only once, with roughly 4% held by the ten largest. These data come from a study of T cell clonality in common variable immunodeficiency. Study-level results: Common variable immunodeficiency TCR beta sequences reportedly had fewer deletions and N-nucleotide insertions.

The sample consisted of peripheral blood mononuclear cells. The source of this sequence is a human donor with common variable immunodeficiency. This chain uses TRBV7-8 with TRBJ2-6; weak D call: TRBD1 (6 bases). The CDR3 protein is CASRINRVKSSGANVLTF. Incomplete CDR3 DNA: TGTGCCAGCAGGATAAACAGGGTGAAGAGCTCTGGGGCCAACGTC.